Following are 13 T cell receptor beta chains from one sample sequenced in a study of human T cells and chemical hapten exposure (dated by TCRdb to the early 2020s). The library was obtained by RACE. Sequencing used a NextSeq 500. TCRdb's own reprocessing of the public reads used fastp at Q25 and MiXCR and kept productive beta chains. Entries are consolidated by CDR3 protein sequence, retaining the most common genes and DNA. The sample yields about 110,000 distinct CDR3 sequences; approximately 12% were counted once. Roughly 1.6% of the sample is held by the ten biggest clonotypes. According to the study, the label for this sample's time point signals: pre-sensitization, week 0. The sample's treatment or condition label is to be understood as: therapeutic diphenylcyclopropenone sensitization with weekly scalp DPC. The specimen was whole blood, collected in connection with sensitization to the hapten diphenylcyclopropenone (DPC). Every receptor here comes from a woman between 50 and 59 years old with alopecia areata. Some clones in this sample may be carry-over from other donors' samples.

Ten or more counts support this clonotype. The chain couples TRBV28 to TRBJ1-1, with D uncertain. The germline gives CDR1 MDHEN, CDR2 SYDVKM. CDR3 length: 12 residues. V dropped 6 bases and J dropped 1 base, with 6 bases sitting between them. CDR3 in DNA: TGTGCCAGCAGGGAGTGGAACACTGAAGCTTTCTTT. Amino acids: CASREWNTEAFF.

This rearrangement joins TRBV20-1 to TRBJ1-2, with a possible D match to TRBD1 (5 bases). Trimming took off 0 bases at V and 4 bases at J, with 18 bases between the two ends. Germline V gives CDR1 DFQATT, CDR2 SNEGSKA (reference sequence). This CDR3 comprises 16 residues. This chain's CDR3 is CSARDPTGQYGYGYTF. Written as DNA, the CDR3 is TGCAGTGCTAGAGATCCTACGGGGCAGTACGGCTATGGCTACACCTTC.

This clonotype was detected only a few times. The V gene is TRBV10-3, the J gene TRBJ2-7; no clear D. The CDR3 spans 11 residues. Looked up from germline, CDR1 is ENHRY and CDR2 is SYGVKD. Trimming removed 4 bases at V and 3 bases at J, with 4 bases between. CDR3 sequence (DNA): TGTGCCATCAGTGTGGACTACGAGCAGTACTTC. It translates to CAISVDYEQYF.

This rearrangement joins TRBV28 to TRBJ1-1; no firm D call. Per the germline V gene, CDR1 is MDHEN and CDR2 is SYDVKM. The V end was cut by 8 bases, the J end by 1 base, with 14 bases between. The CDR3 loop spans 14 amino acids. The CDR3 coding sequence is TGTGCCAGCCGCGGTGCGCCGACGAACACTGAAGCTTTCTTT. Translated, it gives CASRGAPTNTEAFF.

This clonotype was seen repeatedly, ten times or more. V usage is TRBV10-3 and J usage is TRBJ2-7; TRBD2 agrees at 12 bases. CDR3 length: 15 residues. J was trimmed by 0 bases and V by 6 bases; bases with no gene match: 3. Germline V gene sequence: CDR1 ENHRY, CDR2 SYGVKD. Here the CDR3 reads CAISPTSGSSYEQYF. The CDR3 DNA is TGTGCCATCAGCCCGACTAGCGGGAGCTCCTACGAGCAGTACTTC.

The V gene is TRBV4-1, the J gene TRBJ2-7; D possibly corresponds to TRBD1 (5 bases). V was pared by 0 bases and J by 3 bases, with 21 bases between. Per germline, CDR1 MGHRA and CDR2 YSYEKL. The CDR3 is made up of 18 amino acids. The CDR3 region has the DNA TGCGCCAGCAGCCAAGACTATTCCCCTTGGGGCCCCCACTACGAGCAGTACTTC. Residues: CASSQDYSPWGPHYEQYF.

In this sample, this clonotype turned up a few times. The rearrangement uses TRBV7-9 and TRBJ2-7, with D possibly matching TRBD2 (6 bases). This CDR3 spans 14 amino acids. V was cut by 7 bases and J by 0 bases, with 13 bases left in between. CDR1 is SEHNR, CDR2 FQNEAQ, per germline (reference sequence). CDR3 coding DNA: TGTGCCAGCATCGGCGGGACCATCTCCTACGAGCAGTACTTC. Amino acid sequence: CASIGGTISYEQYF.

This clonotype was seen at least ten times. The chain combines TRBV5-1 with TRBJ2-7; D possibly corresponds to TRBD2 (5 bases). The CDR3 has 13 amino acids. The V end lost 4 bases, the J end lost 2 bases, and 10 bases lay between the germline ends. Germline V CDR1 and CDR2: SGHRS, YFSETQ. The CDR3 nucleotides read TGCGCCAGCAGCCTGGACGGGGCCTACGAGCAGTACTTC. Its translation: CASSLDGAYEQYF.

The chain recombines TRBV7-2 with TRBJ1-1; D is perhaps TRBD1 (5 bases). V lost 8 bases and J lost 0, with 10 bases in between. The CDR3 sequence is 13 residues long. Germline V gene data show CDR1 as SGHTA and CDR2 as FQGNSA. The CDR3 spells CASRQSMNTEAFF. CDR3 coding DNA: TGTGCCAGCCGACAGAGCATGAACACTGAAGCTTTCTTT.

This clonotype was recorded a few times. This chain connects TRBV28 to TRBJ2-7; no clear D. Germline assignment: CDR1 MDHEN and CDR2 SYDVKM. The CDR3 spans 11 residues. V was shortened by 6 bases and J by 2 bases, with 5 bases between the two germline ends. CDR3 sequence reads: CASRSTYEQYF. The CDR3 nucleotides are TGTGCCAGCAGGTCAACCTACGAGCAGTACTTC.

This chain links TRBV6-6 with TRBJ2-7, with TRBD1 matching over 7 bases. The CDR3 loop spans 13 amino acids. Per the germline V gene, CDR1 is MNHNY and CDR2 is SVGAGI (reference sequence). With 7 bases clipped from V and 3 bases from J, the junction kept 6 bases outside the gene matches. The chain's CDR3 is CASTPGQYYEQYF. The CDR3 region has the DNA TGTGCCAGCACCCCGGGACAGTACTACGAGCAGTACTTC.

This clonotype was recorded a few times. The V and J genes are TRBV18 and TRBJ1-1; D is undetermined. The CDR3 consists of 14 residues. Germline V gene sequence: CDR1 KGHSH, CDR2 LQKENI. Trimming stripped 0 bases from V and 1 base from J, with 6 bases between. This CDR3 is CASSPPGRNTEAFF. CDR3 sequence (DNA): TGTGCCAGCTCACCACCGGGCAGGAACACTGAAGCTTTCTTT.

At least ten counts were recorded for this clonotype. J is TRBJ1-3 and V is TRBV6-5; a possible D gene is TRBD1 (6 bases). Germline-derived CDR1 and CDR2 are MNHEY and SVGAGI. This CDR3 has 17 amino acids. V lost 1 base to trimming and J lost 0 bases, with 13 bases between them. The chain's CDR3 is CASSYYIQGGSGNTIYF. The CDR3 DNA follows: TGTGCCAGCAGTTACTATATACAGGGCGGCTCTGGAAACACCATATATTTT.